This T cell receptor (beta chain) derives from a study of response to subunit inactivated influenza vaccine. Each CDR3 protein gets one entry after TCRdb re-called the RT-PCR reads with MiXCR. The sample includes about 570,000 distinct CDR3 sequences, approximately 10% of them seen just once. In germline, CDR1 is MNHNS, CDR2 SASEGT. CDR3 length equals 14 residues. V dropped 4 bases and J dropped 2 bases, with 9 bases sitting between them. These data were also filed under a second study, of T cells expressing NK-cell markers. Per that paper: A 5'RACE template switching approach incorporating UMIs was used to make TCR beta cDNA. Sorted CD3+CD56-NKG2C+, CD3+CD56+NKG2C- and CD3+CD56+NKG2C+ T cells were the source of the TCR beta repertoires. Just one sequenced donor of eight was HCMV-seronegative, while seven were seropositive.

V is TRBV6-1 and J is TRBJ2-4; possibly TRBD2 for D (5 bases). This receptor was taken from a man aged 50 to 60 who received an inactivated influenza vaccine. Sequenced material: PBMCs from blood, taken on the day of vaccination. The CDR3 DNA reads TGTGCCAGCAGTGTCGTCGGGACCAAAAACATTCAGTACTTC. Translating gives CASSVVGTKNIQYF.